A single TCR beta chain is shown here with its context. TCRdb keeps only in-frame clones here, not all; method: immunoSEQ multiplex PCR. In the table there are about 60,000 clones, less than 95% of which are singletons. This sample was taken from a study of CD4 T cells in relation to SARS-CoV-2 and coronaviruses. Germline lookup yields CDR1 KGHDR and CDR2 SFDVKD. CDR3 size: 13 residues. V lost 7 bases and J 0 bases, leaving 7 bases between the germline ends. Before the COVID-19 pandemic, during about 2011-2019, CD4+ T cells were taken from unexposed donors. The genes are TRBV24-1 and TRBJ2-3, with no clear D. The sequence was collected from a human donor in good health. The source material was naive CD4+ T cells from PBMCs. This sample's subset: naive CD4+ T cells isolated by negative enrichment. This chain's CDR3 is CATSSTSTDTQYF. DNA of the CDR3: TGTGCCACCAGCTCAACTAGCACAGATACGCAGTATTTT.